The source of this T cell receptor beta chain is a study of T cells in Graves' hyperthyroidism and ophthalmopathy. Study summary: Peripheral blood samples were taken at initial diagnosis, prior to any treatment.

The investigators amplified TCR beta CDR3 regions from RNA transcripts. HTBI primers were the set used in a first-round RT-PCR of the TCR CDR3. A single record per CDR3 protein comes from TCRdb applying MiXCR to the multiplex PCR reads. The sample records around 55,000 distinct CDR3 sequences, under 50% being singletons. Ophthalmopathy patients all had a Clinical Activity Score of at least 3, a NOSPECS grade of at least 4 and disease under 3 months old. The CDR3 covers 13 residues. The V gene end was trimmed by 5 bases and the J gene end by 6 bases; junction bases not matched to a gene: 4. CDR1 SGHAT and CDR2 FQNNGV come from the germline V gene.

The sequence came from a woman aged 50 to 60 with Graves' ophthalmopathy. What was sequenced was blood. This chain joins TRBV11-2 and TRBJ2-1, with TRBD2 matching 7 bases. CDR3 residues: CASSLIAGNEQFF. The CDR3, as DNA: TGTGCCAGCAGCCTCATAGCGGGCAATGAGCAGTTCTTC.